Below are 25 T cell receptor beta chains sequenced from a single sample in a study of shared clonotypes between healthy human individuals. Repertoires were generated with immunoSEQ multiplex PCR, while TCRdb's copy carries only in-frame clones and drops some. The sample comprises over a million clones, roughly 96% of which are singletons, and approximately 1.2% rests with the top ten. The source material was naive CD4+ T cells sorted from blood. The subset denotes: CD45RA+ positively selected. These receptors were collected from a man aged 25-40 years in good health.

About this clone: Other nucleotide sequences from this sample produce the same CDR3. The V and J genes are TRBV9 and TRBJ2-5; possibly TRBD1 for D (5 bases). Germline-derived CDR1 and CDR2 are SGDLS and YYNGEE. The CDR3 extends over 13 amino acids. V was trimmed by 1 base and J by 1 base, leaving 5 bases between them. The CDR3 DNA reads as TGTGCCAGCAGCGTAAGGGGCCAAGAGACCCAGTACTTC. Residues: CASSVRGQETQYF.

V and J are TRBV19 and TRBJ2-1; TRBD1 matches at 8 bases. The CDR3 is made up of 13 amino acids. The junction had 6 bases not matched to a gene; V was cut back by 10 bases and J by 4 bases. Germline loops: CDR1 LNHDA, CDR2 SQIVND (reference sequence). CDR3 sequence: CATNQGAYNEQFF. In DNA form, the CDR3 reads TGTGCCACCAACCAGGGGGCTTACAATGAGCAGTTCTTC. Full variable domain (rest looked up from reference TRBV19 and TRBJ2-1): DGGITQSPKYLFRKEGQNVTLSCEQNLNHDAMYWYRQDPGQGLRLIYYSQIVNDFQKGDIAEGYSVSREKKESFPLTVTSAQKNPTAFYLCATNQGAYNEQFFGPGTRLTVL.

The genes are TRBV27 and TRBJ2-1; D might be TRBD2 (5 bases). CDR1 and CDR2 from the germline V gene are MNHEY and SMNVEV (reference sequence). Trimming removed 7 bases at V and 1 base at J, with 17 bases between. The CDR3 contains 16 residues. DNA for the CDR3: TGTGCCAGCACCCTCTTCGGGGTTGGTTCCTACAATGAGCAGTTCTTC. It yields the protein CASTLFGVGSYNEQFF.

Regarding this clone: Within the sample, other DNA sequences also encode this same CDR3. The rearrangement uses TRBV19 and TRBJ1-5; TRBD1 might be the D (5 bases). The CDR3 is 14 residues long. The V end lost 9 bases, the J end lost 0 bases, and 12 bases lay between the germline ends. The V gene's germline CDR1 is LNHDA and CDR2 SQIVND (reference sequence). This chain's CDR3 is CASSQGNSNQPQHF. The CDR3 nucleotides are TGTGCCAGCTCTCAGGGAAATAGCAATCAGCCCCAGCATTTT.

For this clone: Other DNA sequences in the same sample also yield this CDR3. This sequence joins TRBV15 and TRBJ1-1, with a possible D match to TRBD1 (6 bases). CDR3 length: 15 residues. Looked up from germline, CDR1 is LNHNV and CDR2 is YYDKDF (reference sequence). The V and J ends lost 0 bases and 2 bases respectively, with 10 bases between them. This chain's CDR3 is CATSREQGGNTEAFF. In nucleotides, the CDR3 is TGTGCCACCAGCAGAGAACAGGGAGGCAACACTGAAGCTTTCTTT. The full variable domain, its missing parts supplied by reference TRBV15 and TRBJ1-1, is DAMVIQNPRYQVTQFGKPVTLSCSQTLNHNVMYWYQQKSSQAPKLLFHYYDKDFNNEADTPDNFQSRRPNTSFCFLDIRSPGLGDTAMYLCATSREQGGNTEAFFGQGTRLTVV.

The chain links TRBV10-3 to TRBJ1-2, with D possibly matching TRBD1 (6 bases). Germline CDR1 and CDR2: ENHRY and SYGVKD. The CDR3 has 14 residues. The V end was cut by 6 bases, the J end by 6 bases, with 17 bases between. Here the CDR3 DNA reads TGTGCCATCAGGACAAACAGGGTTGGAAATGGCTACACCTTC. It codes for CAIRTNRVGNGYTF.

V and J are TRBV5-6 and TRBJ1-2, with a possible D match to TRBD1 (5 bases). The V gene's germline CDR1 is SGHDT and CDR2 YYEEEE. V was pared by 3 bases and J by 3 bases, with 24 bases between. This CDR3 is 18 amino acids long. CDR3 loop: CASSYLGGPDGGDYGYTF. The DNA for the CDR3 is TGTGCCAGCAGCTACCTCGGAGGGCCGGACGGAGGGGACTATGGCTACACCTTC.

V gene TRBV9 combines with J gene TRBJ1-3; D call uncertain. Deletions cut 0 bases from V and 6 bases from J, with 4 bases between. The CDR3 is 12 residues long. Germline V gene data show CDR1 as SGDLS and CDR2 as YYNGEE. Here the CDR3 DNA reads TGTGCCAGCAGCGTAGCTGAAAACACCATATATTTT. It translates to CASSVAENTIYF.

The chain couples TRBV27 to TRBJ2-7; 7 bases are shared with TRBD1. Germline assignment: CDR1 MNHEY and CDR2 SMNVEV (reference sequence). Unmatched junction bases numbered 7, after V lost 5 bases and J lost 0 bases. The CDR3 runs 15 residues. Here the CDR3 reads CASSHRGSNSYEQYF. The CDR3 coding sequence is TGTGCCAGCAGTCACAGGGGTTCCAACTCCTACGAGCAGTACTTC.

V is TRBV5-8 and J is TRBJ1-1, with TRBD1 as a possible D gene (6 bases). CDR3 length: 14 amino acids. Germline V CDR1 and CDR2: SGHTS, YDEGEE. Trimming cost V 3 bases and J 0 bases, with 9 bases left between them. In DNA, the CDR3 is TGTGCCAGCAGCTACAGGGTTATGAACACTGAAGCTTTCTTT. As protein: CASSYRVMNTEAFF.

The V gene is TRBV27, the J gene TRBJ2-7, with TRBD2 matching over 7 bases. Germline lookup yields CDR1 MNHEY and CDR2 SMNVEV (reference sequence). There are 14 residues in the CDR3. V shed 2 bases, J shed 4 bases, and the junction held 5 bases outside the gene matches. As DNA, the CDR3 is TGTGCCAGCAGTTTAATTAGCGGGTTATACGAGCAGTACTTC. Protein sequence: CASSLISGLYEQYF.

This chain links TRBV5-6 with TRBJ2-7; 8 bases are shared with TRBD1. The germline V gene encodes CDR1 SGHDT and CDR2 YYEEEE. J gave up 5 bases and V 7 bases, and 17 bases lay outside the gene matches. This CDR3 contains 16 residues. The CDR3 DNA is TGTGCCAGCCCCAACTGTTCGTCTGACAGGGGACACGAGCAGTACTTC. Amino acid sequence: CASPNCSSDRGHEQYF.

The chain has TRBV5-1 and TRBJ2-1; 7 bases fit TRBD2. The CDR3 has 14 amino acids. The V gene end was trimmed by 10 bases and the J gene end by 7 bases; junction bases not matched to a gene: 14. The germline CDR1 and CDR2 sequences are SGHRS and YFSETQ. The CDR3 DNA reads as TGCGCCTCAAACCGGGCGGGAGTTGGTAATGAGCAGTTCTTC. This codes for CASNRAGVGNEQFF.

This chain connects TRBV28 to TRBJ2-1; D is perhaps TRBD1 (5 bases). The CDR3 runs to 16 residues. V was cut by 8 bases and J by 0 bases, with 17 bases left in between. Germline lookup yields CDR1 MDHEN and CDR2 SYDVKM. CDR3 loop: CASGMRQTSSYNEQFF. The DNA for the CDR3 is TGTGCCAGCGGAATGAGACAGACGAGCTCCTACAATGAGCAGTTCTTC. Filled out from reference TRBV28 and TRBJ2-1, the complete variable domain reads DVKVTQSSRYLVKRTGEKVFLECVQDMDHENMFWYRQDPGLGLRLIYFSYDVKMKEKGDIPEGYSVSREKKERFSLILESASTNQTSMYLCASGMRQTSSYNEQFFGPGTRLTVL.

The gene calls are TRBV7-2 and TRBJ2-7; tentative D call: TRBD2 (5 bases). The length of the CDR3 is 14 residues. V was trimmed by 1 base and J by 5 bases, leaving 12 bases between them. Germline V lookup: CDR1 SGHTA, CDR2 FQGNSA. Written as DNA, the CDR3 is TGTGCCAGCAGCTTAGGACTAAGGACGCACGAGCAGTACTTC. This codes for CASSLGLRTHEQYF.

V usage is TRBV7-2 and J usage is TRBJ2-3; a possible D gene is TRBD2 (5 bases). Germline V CDR1 and CDR2: SGHTA, FQGNSA. With 5 bases removed from V and 6 bases from J, the gap between germline ends came to 15 bases. This CDR3 is 14 amino acids long. The CDR3 region is CASSAGNTVDTQYF. CDR3 nucleotide sequence: TGTGCCAGCAGCGCGGGTAACACAGTGGATACGCAGTATTTT.

A remark on this clone: A junction end diverges from the germline sequence, so it may reflect a read error. The chain carries TRBV11-2 and TRBJ2-6; D is unclear. This CDR3 comprises 14 residues. Germline V CDR1 and CDR2: SGHAT, FQNNGV. For the CDR3, the DNA is TGTGCCAGCAGCCTAGAGGTGGGGGCCAACGTCCTGACTTTC. Translated: CASSLEVGANVLTF.

This clone showed up just once. The rearrangement joins TRBV5-1 to TRBJ2-5; D is unclear. The CDR3 loop spans 13 amino acids. V lost 2 bases and J 4 bases, leaving 9 bases between the germline ends. Germline lookup yields CDR1 SGHRS and CDR2 YFSETQ. CDR3 loop: CASSFKWAETQYF. The DNA for the CDR3 is TGCGCCAGCAGCTTTAAGTGGGCAGAGACCCAGTACTTC.

V is TRBV13 and J is TRBJ2-7; D remains ambiguous. The germline V and J ends were trimmed by 3 bases and 0 bases, with 9 bases remaining between them. The germline CDR1 and CDR2 sequences are PRHDT and FYEKMQ (reference sequence). The CDR3 contains 14 residues. CDR3 nucleotides: TGTGCCAGCAGCTTGTCTGCGAGCTCCTACGAGCAGTACTTC. Translation gives CASSLSASSYEQYF.

This clone was counted a single time. The chain links TRBV6-5 to TRBJ2-3; 7 nucleotides align to TRBD1. The V gene end was trimmed by 7 bases and the J gene end by 1 base; junction bases not matched to a gene: 5. Germline lookup yields CDR1 MNHEY and CDR2 SVGAGI. The CDR3 sequence is 14 residues long. The CDR3 is CASTDTGGTDTQYF. In nucleotides, the CDR3 is TGTGCCAGCACCGACACAGGGGGCACAGATACGCAGTATTTT.

The chain is built from TRBV28 and TRBJ2-1; D unresolved. V lost 2 bases, J lost 2 bases, and 10 bases lay in between. The germline V gene encodes CDR1 MDHEN and CDR2 SYDVKM. There are 15 residues in the CDR3. The CDR3 sequence: CASSLGVPAYNEQFF. For the CDR3, the DNA is TGTGCCAGCAGTTTAGGGGTCCCCGCCTACAATGAGCAGTTCTTC.

This chain joins TRBV7-2 and TRBJ2-5; D may match TRBD1 or TRBD2 (6 bases each). This CDR3 is 14 amino acids long. Germline lookup yields CDR1 SGHTA and CDR2 FQGNSA. Trimming stripped 5 bases from V and 4 bases from J, with 14 bases between. The CDR3 DNA reads as TGTGCCAGCAGCGATGGAGGGGGGATAGAGACCCAGTACTTC. Amino acid sequence: CASSDGGGIETQYF.

The chain links TRBV15 to TRBJ2-7; D is undetermined. Trimming took 0 bases from V and 6 from J, leaving 12 bases between them. The germline gives CDR1 LNHNV, CDR2 YYDKDF (reference sequence). This CDR3 region has 14 residues. CDR3 protein: CATSRDVALTEQYF. The CDR3 region has the DNA TGTGCCACCAGCAGAGATGTAGCATTAACCGAGCAGTACTTC.

V gene TRBV28 combines with J gene TRBJ1-5; no firm D call. The CDR3 totals 17 residues. V lost 3 bases and J lost 5, with 20 bases in between. In germline, CDR1 is MDHEN, CDR2 SYDVKM. The CDR3 region is CASSFHSMLKTDQPQHF. In DNA, the CDR3 is TGTGCCAGCAGTTTCCACTCGATGTTAAAAACCGATCAGCCCCAGCATTTT.

J is TRBJ2-4 and V is TRBV15; TRBD1 might be the D (7 bases). The CDR3 is 15 residues long. V lost 1 base and J lost 4, with 11 bases in between. Per germline, CDR1 LNHNV and CDR2 YYDKDF (reference sequence). The CDR3 region has the DNA TGTGCCACCAGCAGAGGCAGGGGGACTAAAAACATTCAGTACTTC. Its protein is CATSRGRGTKNIQYF. Full variable domain (missing parts from reference TRBV15 and TRBJ2-4): DAMVIQNPRYQVTQFGKPVTLSCSQTLNHNVMYWYQQKSSQAPKLLFHYYDKDFNNEADTPDNFQSRRPNTSFCFLDIRSPGLGDTAMYLCATSRGRGTKNIQYFGAGTRLSVL.